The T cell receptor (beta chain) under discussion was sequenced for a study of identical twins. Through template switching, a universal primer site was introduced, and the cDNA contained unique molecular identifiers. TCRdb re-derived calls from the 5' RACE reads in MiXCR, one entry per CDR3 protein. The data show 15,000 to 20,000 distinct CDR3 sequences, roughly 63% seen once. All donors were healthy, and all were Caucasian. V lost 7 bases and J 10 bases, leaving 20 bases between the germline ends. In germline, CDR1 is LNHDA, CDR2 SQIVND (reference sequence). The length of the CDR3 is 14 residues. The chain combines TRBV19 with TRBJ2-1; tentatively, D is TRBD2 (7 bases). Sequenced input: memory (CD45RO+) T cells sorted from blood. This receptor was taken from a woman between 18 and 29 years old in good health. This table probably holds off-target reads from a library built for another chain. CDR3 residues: CASKGGVRIQEQFF. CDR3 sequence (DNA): TGTGCCAGTAAGGGGGGGGTGAGGATCCAGGAGCAGTTCTTC.